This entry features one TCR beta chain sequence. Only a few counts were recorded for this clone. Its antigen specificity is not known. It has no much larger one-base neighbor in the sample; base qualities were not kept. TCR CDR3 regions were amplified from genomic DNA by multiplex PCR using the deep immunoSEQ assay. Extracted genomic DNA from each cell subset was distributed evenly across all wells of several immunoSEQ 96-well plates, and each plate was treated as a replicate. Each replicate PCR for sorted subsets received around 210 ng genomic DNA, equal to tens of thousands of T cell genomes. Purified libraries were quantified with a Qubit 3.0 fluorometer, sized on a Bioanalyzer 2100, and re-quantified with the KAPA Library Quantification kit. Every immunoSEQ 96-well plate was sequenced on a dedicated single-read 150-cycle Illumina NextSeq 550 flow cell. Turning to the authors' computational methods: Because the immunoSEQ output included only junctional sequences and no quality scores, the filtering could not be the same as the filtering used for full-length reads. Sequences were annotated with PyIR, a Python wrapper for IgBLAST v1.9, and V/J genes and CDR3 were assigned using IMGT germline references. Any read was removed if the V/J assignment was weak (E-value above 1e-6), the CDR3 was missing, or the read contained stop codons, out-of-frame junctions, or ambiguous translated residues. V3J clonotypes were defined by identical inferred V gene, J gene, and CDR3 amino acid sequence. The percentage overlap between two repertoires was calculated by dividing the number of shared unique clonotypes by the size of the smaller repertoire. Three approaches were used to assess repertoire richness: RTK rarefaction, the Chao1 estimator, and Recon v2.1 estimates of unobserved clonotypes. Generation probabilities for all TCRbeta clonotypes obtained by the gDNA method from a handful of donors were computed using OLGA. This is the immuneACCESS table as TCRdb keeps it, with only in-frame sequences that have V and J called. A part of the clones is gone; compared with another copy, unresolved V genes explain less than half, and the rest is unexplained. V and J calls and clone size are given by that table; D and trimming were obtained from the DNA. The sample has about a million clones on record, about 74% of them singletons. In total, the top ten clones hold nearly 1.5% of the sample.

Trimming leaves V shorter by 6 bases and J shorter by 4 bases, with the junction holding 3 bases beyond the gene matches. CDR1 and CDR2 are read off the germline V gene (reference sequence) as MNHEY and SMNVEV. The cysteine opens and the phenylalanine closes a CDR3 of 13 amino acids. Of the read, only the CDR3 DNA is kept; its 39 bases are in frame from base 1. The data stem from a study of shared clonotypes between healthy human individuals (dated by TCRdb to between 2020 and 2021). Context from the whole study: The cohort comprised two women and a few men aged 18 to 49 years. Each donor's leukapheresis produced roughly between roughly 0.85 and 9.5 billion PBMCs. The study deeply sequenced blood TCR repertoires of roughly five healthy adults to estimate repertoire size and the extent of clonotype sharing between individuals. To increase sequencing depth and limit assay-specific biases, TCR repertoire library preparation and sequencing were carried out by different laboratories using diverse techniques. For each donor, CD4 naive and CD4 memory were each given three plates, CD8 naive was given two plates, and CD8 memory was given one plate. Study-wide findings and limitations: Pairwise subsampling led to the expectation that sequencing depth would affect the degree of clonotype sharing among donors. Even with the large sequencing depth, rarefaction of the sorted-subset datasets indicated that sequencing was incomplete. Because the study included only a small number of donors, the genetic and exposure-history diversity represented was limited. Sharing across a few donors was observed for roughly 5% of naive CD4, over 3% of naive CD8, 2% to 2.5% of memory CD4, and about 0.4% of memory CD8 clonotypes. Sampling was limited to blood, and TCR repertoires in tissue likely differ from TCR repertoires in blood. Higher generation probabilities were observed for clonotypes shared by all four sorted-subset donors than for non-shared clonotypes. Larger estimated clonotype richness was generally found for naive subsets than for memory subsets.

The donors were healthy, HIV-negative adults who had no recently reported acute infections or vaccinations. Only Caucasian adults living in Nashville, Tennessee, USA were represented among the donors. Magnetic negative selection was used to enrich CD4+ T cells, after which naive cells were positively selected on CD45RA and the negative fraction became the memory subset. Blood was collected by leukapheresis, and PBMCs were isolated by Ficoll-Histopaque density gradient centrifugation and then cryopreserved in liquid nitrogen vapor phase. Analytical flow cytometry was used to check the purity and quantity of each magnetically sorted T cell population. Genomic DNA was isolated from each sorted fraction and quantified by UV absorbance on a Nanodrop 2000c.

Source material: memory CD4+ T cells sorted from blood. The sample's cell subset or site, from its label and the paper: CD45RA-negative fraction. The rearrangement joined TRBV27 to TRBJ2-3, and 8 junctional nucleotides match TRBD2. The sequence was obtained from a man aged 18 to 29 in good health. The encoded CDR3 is CASRMTSADTQYF. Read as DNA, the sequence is TGTGCCAGCAGGATGACTAGCGCAGATACGCAGTATTTT.